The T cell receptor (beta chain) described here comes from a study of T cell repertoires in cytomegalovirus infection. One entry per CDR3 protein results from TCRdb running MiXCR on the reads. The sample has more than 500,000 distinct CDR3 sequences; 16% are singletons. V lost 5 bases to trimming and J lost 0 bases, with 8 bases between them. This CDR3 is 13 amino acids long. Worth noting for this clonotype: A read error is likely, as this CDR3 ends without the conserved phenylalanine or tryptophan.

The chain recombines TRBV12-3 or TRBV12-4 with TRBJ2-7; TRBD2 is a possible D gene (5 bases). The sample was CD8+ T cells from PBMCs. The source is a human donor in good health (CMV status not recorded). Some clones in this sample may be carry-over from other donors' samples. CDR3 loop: CASSPRDSYEQYL. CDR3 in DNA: TGTGCCAGCAGTCCCCGGGACTCCTACGAGCAGTACTTA.